Listed below are T cell receptor beta chains from one sample, sequenced in a study of human T cells and chemical hapten exposure. TCRdb processed the RACE reads anew with MiXCR; each CDR3 protein has one entry. This sample has 300,000 to 450,000 distinct CDR3 sequences, with roughly 4.6% found just once. The specimen was whole blood, collected in connection with sensitization to the hapten diphenylcyclopropenone (DPC). All receptors come from a woman aged 45-59 years with alopecia areata. Some clones in this sample may be carry-over from other donors' samples. The CDR3 runs from the conserved cysteine through the conserved F or W. A D gene is named only where the DNA matches it firmly. Clone sizes are given selectively: once, few, many, or a class where the clone is expanded.

D gene: .
J gene: TRBJ1-6
clone size: few
V gene: TRBV3-1
CDR3 DNA: TGTGCCAGCAGTAACAACGAGAGACAGAATTCACCCCTCCACTTT
CDR3 protein: CASSNNERQNSPLHF

D gene: TRBD1
J gene: TRBJ2-4
clone size: many
V gene: TRBV5-1
CDR3 DNA: TGCGCCAGCAGCCTGGGACAGAGGGGCAAAAACATTCAGTACTTC
CDR3 protein: CASSLGQRGKNIQYF

D gene: TRBD1
J gene: TRBJ1-5
clone size: .
V gene: TRBV6-5
CDR3 DNA: TGTGCCAGCAGTTCACGGACAGGGGGGGTCAATCAGCCCCAGCATTTT
CDR3 protein: CASSSRTGGVNQPQHF

D gene: .
J gene: TRBJ1-2
clone size: .
V gene: TRBV5-1
CDR3 DNA: TGCGCCAGCAGCTTGACGGGACAAGGCTATGGCTACACCTTC
CDR3 protein: CASSLTGQGYGYTF

D gene: TRBD1
J gene: TRBJ2-1
clone size: many
V gene: TRBV9
CDR3 DNA: TGTGCCAGCAGCCCAGCAAGGGGGCCGCAGTTCTTC
CDR3 protein: CASSPARGPQFF

D gene: TRBD1
J gene: TRBJ1-5
clone size: .
V gene: TRBV2
CDR3 DNA: TGTGCCAGCAGTGAAAGGACAGGGGGCAATCAGCCCCAGCATTTT
CDR3 protein: CASSERTGGNQPQHF

D gene: .
J gene: TRBJ2-3
clone size: few
V gene: TRBV9
CDR3 DNA: TGTGCCAGCAGTGCCTGGGATAACACAGATACGCAGTATTTT
CDR3 protein: CASSAWDNTDTQYF

D gene: .
J gene: TRBJ1-2
clone size: .
V gene: TRBV6-2/TRBV6-3
CDR3 DNA: TGTGCCAGCAGTTCTGCAGGACTTGTCTATGGCTACACCTTC
CDR3 protein: CASSSAGLVYGYTF

D gene: .
J gene: TRBJ1-6
clone size: .
V gene: TRBV30
CDR3 DNA: TGTGCCTGGAGTGAACGGGGCTGGCGATCACCCCTCCACTTT
CDR3 protein: CAWSERGWRSPLHF

D gene: TRBD1
J gene: TRBJ2-1
clone size: many
V gene: TRBV27
CDR3 DNA: TGTGCCAGCAGTTTGTTCTCAGGGGGCAATGAGCAGTTCTTC
CDR3 protein: CASSLFSGGNEQFF

D gene: .
J gene: TRBJ2-7
clone size: few
V gene: TRBV6-2/TRBV6-3
CDR3 DNA: TGTGCCAGCAGTTGGGGTAACGGCGAGCAGTACTTC
CDR3 protein: CASSWGNGEQYF

D gene: .
J gene: TRBJ1-1
clone size: many
V gene: TRBV27
CDR3 DNA: TGTGCCAGTCGGCAGGGTAACACTGAAGCTTTCTTT
CDR3 protein: CASRQGNTEAFF

D gene: .
J gene: TRBJ2-2
clone size: many
V gene: TRBV7-2
CDR3 DNA: TGTGCCAGCGCCATCTCGACTAGGAGTGACACCGGGGAGCTGTTTTTT
CDR3 protein: CASAISTRSDTGELFF

D gene: TRBD2
J gene: TRBJ2-2
clone size: .
V gene: TRBV6-5
CDR3 DNA: TGTGCCAGCAGTTACACGACTAGCGTTCGGACCGGGGAGCTGTTTTTT
CDR3 protein: CASSYTTSVRTGELFF

D gene: .
J gene: TRBJ1-4
clone size: .
V gene: TRBV14
CDR3 DNA: TGTGCCAGCAGCCAAGATGCGGGGGCGTATGAAAAACTGTTTTTT
CDR3 protein: CASSQDAGAYEKLFF

D gene: .
J gene: TRBJ1-1
clone size: few
V gene: TRBV6-5
CDR3 DNA: TGTGCCAGCAGCGAAAAACTACCCACTGAAGCTTTCTTT
CDR3 protein: CASSEKLPTEAFF

D gene: .
J gene: TRBJ2-3
clone size: few
V gene: TRBV4-3
CDR3 DNA: TGCGCCAGCAGCCAAGGGACTACCTATAGCACAGATACGCAGTATTTT
CDR3 protein: CASSQGTTYSTDTQYF

D gene: .
J gene: TRBJ2-5
clone size: many
V gene: TRBV15
CDR3 DNA: TGTGCCACCAGCAGAGATCAGGGGGGACAAGAGACCCAGTACTTC
CDR3 protein: CATSRDQGGQETQYF

D gene: .
J gene: TRBJ1-1
clone size: .
V gene: TRBV28
CDR3 DNA: TGTGCCAGCAGCTCGAGGGGGGCTTGGGCGTTAGCTTTCTTT
CDR3 protein: CASSSRGAWALAFF

D gene: .
J gene: TRBJ2-5
clone size: .
V gene: TRBV10-3
CDR3 DNA: TGTGCCATCACCTCTCTACAAGAGACCCAGTACTTC
CDR3 protein: CAITSLQETQYF

D gene: .
J gene: TRBJ1-5
clone size: .
V gene: TRBV12-3/TRBV12-4
CDR3 DNA: TGTGCCAGCAGTAGGACTCGATCGGGCAATCAGCCCCAGCATTTT
CDR3 protein: CASSRTRSGNQPQHF

D gene: .
J gene: TRBJ2-3
clone size: many
V gene: TRBV14
CDR3 DNA: TGTGCCAGCAGCCGGGCCGGAGGGTGGACAGATACGCAGTATTTT
CDR3 protein: CASSRAGGWTDTQYF

D gene: .
J gene: TRBJ1-5
clone size: few
V gene: TRBV2
CDR3 DNA: TGTGCCAGCAGTGAAGACTGGGGCCAGCCCCAGCATTTT
CDR3 protein: CASSEDWGQPQHF

D gene: .
J gene: TRBJ1-5
clone size: .
V gene: TRBV6-5
CDR3 DNA: TGTGCCAGCAGATCAGGGGAAGAGCCCCAGCATTTT
CDR3 protein: CASRSGEEPQHF

D gene: TRBD1
J gene: TRBJ2-4
clone size: few
V gene: TRBV19
CDR3 DNA: TGTGCCAGTAGTACCGGGGACAGGCTCCTAGCCAAAAACATTCAGTACTTC
CDR3 protein: CASSTGDRLLAKNIQYF

D gene: .
J gene: TRBJ2-2
clone size: .
V gene: TRBV27
CDR3 DNA: TGTGCCACGACCGTCAGAGTTAACACCGGGGAGCTGTTTTTT
CDR3 protein: CATTVRVNTGELFF

D gene: .
J gene: TRBJ1-5
clone size: few
V gene: TRBV6-6
CDR3 DNA: TGTGCCAGCAGACCCGGACGTTATAGCAATCAGCCCCAGCATTTT
CDR3 protein: CASRPGRYSNQPQHF

D gene: .
J gene: TRBJ1-1
clone size: many
V gene: TRBV7-2
CDR3 DNA: TGTGCCAGCAGCGGGGGACTCCTGAACACTGAAGCTTTCTTT
CDR3 protein: CASSGGLLNTEAFF

D gene: TRBD1
J gene: TRBJ1-2
clone size: many
V gene: TRBV5-1
CDR3 DNA: TGCGCCAGCAGCCTGGACAGGGAGGACTATGGCTACACCTTC
CDR3 protein: CASSLDREDYGYTF

D gene: TRBD1
J gene: TRBJ2-7
clone size: .
V gene: TRBV2
CDR3 DNA: TGTGCCAGCAGTGAGGGGGACAGCCCCTCGAGGAAGTACTTC
CDR3 protein: CASSEGDSPSRKYF

D gene: TRBD1
J gene: TRBJ2-1
clone size: few
V gene: TRBV27
CDR3 DNA: TGTGCCAGCACCCATTTCTTGGGGTCCGGGACAGGGAAGTTCTTC
CDR3 protein: CASTHFLGSGTGKFF

D gene: .
J gene: TRBJ1-2
clone size: .
V gene: TRBV7-2
CDR3 DNA: TGTGCCAGCAGCTTAATGCGGGCCGGTGGCTACACCTTC
CDR3 protein: CASSLMRAGGYTF

D gene: .
J gene: TRBJ2-3
clone size: .
V gene: TRBV29-1
CDR3 DNA: TGCAGCGTTGAATGGGATACGCAGTATTTT
CDR3 protein: CSVEWDTQYF

D gene: .
J gene: TRBJ2-7
clone size: many
V gene: TRBV10-2
CDR3 DNA: TGCGCCAGCAGTGGCCCCTCGAAGGACGAGCAGTACTTC
CDR3 protein: CASSGPSKDEQYF

D gene: TRBD2
J gene: TRBJ2-3
clone size: .
V gene: TRBV6-2/TRBV6-3
CDR3 DNA: TGTGCCAGCAGTTACCGATCGGGAGGGTCCACAGATACGCAGTATTTT
CDR3 protein: CASSYRSGGSTDTQYF

D gene: TRBD1
J gene: TRBJ1-1
clone size: .
V gene: TRBV20-1
CDR3 DNA: TGCAGTGCCAGATACAGGGGTAGGACTGAAGCTTTCTTT
CDR3 protein: CSARYRGRTEAFF

D gene: .
J gene: TRBJ2-6
clone size: .
V gene: TRBV25-1
CDR3 DNA: TGTGCCAGCAGTGAAGATTCTGGGGCCAACGTCCTGACTTTC
CDR3 protein: CASSEDSGANVLTF

D gene: .
J gene: TRBJ1-5
clone size: .
V gene: TRBV20-1
CDR3 DNA: TGCAGTGCTAGAGATCCTCGGGGTCAGCCCCAGCATTTT
CDR3 protein: CSARDPRGQPQHF

D gene: .
J gene: TRBJ1-1
clone size: .
V gene: TRBV4-1
CDR3 DNA: TGCGCCAGCAGCCAAGATCTGGCAGGCGGCAACACTGAAGCTTTCTTT
CDR3 protein: CASSQDLAGGNTEAFF

D gene: TRBD1
J gene: TRBJ1-1
clone size: few
V gene: TRBV20-1
CDR3 DNA: TGCAGTGCCCCTCGACAGGGGTTGGTGTACACTGAAGCTTTCTTT
CDR3 protein: CSAPRQGLVYTEAFF

D gene: .
J gene: TRBJ1-5
clone size: few
V gene: TRBV27
CDR3 DNA: TGTGCCAGCAGTTTAGGGGGGCAGGCATATCAGCCCCAGCATTTT
CDR3 protein: CASSLGGQAYQPQHF

D gene: TRBD1
J gene: TRBJ1-5
clone size: .
V gene: TRBV5-1
CDR3 DNA: TGCGCCAGCAGCTTGAACGGACAGGGGAATCAGCCCCAGCATTTT
CDR3 protein: CASSLNGQGNQPQHF

D gene: .
J gene: TRBJ2-1
clone size: .
V gene: TRBV5-4
CDR3 DNA: TGTGCCAGCAGCTCTCCTTCCTTGGATGAGCAGTTCTTC
CDR3 protein: CASSSPSLDEQFF

D gene: TRBD1
J gene: TRBJ1-1
clone size: .
V gene: TRBV5-1
CDR3 DNA: TGCGCCAGCAGCTTGGGACAGGGTCTCGCTGAAGCTTTCTTT
CDR3 protein: CASSLGQGLAEAFF

D gene: TRBD1
J gene: TRBJ2-1
clone size: many
V gene: TRBV6-2/TRBV6-3
CDR3 DNA: TGTGCCAGCAGTGAGACAGGGGATTGGGGGCAGGGGCAGTTCTTC
CDR3 protein: CASSETGDWGQGQFF

D gene: TRBD1
J gene: TRBJ1-1
clone size: .
V gene: TRBV4-2
CDR3 DNA: TGTGCCAGCAGCCAAGATCACTTTAAAGACAGGGGGCTGGACACTGAAGCTTTCTTT
CDR3 protein: CASSQDHFKDRGLDTEAFF

D gene: .
J gene: TRBJ2-5
clone size: many
V gene: TRBV2
CDR3 DNA: TGTGCCAGCAGCTACGACCCAAAGCGGGACTTC
CDR3 protein: CASSYDPKRDF

D gene: .
J gene: TRBJ2-7
clone size: many
V gene: TRBV6-5
CDR3 DNA: TGTGCCAGCACCCCCCGACTAGGCGAGCAGTACTTC
CDR3 protein: CASTPRLGEQYF

D gene: .
J gene: TRBJ2-2
clone size: .
V gene: TRBV4-1
CDR3 DNA: TGCGCCAGCAGTCACGGACTTAACACCGGGGAGCTGTTTTTT
CDR3 protein: CASSHGLNTGELFF

D gene: .
J gene: TRBJ1-2
clone size: few
V gene: TRBV6-5
CDR3 DNA: TGTGCCAGCAGTTTCAGGGGCGACAACTATGGCTACACCTTC
CDR3 protein: CASSFRGDNYGYTF

D gene: .
J gene: TRBJ1-5
clone size: few
V gene: TRBV6-5
CDR3 DNA: TGTGCCAGCAGCCCGGATTCTTTGCAGCCCCAGCATTTT
CDR3 protein: CASSPDSLQPQHF

D gene: .
J gene: TRBJ2-3
clone size: many
V gene: TRBV24-1
CDR3 DNA: TGTGCCACCAGTGATAGGACGACAGATACGCAGTATTTT
CDR3 protein: CATSDRTTDTQYF